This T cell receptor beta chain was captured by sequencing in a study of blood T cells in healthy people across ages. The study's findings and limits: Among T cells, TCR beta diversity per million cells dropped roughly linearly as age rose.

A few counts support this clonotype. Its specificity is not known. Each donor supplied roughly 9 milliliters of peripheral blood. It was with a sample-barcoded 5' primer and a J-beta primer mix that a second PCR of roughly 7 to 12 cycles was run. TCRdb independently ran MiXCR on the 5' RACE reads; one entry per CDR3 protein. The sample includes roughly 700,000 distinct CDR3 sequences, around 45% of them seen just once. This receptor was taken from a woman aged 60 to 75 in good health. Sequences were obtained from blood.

The DNA for the CDR3 is TGTGCCAGCAGTTCCGGGCAAGGGAGTGAAAAACTGTTTTTT. This encodes CASSSGQGSEKLFF. The J gene is TRBJ1-4, the V gene TRBV12-3 or TRBV12-4; D gene ambiguous. Trimming cost V 4 bases and J 7 bases, with 13 bases left between them. The CDR3 runs 14 residues.